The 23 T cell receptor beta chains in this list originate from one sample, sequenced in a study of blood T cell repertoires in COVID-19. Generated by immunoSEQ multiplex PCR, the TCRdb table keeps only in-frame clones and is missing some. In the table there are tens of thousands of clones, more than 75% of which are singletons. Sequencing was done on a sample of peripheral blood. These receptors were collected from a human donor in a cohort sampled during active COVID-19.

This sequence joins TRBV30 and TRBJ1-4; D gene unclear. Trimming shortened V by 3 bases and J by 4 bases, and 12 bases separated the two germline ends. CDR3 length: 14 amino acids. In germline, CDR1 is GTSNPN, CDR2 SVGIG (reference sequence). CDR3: CAWSDGRDNEKLFF. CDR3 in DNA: TGTGCCTGGAGCGACGGACGGGATAATGAAAAACTGTTTTTT. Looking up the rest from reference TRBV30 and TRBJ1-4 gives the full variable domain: SQTIHQWPATLVQPVGSPLSLECTVEGTSNPNLYWYRQAAGRGLQLLFYSVGIGQISSEVPQNLSASRPQDRQFILSSKKLLLSDSGFYLCAWSDGRDNEKLFFGSGTQLSVL.

This CDR3 is CSASRSGGGDTQYF. The CDR3, as DNA: TGCAGTGCTAGTAGGAGCGGGGGTGGGGATACGCAGTATTTT. The V call is TRBV20-1, the J call TRBJ2-3, with 8 positions matching TRBD2. From germline, CDR1 is DFQATT and CDR2 SNEGSKA (reference sequence). The CDR3 spans 14 residues. Losses at the gene ends were 3 bases for V and 6 bases for J; bases not matched to a gene: 8.

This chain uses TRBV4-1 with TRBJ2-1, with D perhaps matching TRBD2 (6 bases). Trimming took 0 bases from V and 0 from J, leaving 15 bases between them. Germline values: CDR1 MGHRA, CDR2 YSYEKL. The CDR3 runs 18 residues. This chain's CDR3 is CASSQDPGLLSSYNEQFF. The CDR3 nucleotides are TGCGCCAGCAGCCAAGATCCGGGACTCCTAAGCTCCTACAATGAGCAGTTCTTC.

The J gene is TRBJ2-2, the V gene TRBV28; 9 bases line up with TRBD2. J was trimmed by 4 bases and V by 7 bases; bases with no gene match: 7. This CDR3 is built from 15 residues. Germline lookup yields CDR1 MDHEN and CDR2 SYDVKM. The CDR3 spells CASNGSGSGTGELFF. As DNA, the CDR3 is TGTGCCAGCAACGGTAGCGGGAGTGGCACCGGGGAGCTGTTTTTT.

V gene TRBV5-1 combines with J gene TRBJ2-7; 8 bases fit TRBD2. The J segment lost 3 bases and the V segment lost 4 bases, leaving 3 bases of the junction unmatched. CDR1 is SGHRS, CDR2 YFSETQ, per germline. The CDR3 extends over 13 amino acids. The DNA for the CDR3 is TGCGCCAGCAGCCGGGAGGGCGGCTACGAGCAGTACTTC. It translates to CASSREGGYEQYF.

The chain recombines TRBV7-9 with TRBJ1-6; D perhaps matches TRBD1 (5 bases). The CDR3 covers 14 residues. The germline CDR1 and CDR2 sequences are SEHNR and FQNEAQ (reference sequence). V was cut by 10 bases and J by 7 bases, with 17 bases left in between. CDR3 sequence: CANSLDMTNSPLHF. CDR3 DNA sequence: TGTGCCAACTCCCTGGACATGACCAATTCACCCCTCCACTTT. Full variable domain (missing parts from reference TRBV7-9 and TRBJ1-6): DTGVSQNPRHKITKRGQNVTFRCDPISEHNRLYWYRQTLGQGPEFLTYFQNEAQLEKSRLLSDRFSAERPKGSFSTLEIQRTEQGDSAMYLCANSLDMTNSPLHFGNGTRLTVT.

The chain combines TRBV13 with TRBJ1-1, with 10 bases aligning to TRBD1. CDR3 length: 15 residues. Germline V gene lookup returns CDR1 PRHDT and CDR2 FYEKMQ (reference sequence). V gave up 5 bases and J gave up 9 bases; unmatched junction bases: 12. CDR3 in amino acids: CASSMKAGTGEKAFF. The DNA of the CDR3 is TGTGCCAGCAGCATGAAGGCCGGGACAGGGGAAAAAGCTTTCTTT. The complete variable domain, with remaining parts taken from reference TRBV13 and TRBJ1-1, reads AAGVIQSPRHLIKEKRETATLKCYPIPRHDTVYWYQQGPGQDPQFLISFYEKMQSDKGSIPDRFSAQQFSDYHSELNMSSLELGDSALYFCASSMKAGTGEKAFFGQGTRLTVV.

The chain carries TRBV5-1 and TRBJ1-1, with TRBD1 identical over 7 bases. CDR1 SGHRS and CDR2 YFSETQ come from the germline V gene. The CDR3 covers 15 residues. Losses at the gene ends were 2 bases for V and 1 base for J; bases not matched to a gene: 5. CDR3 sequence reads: CASSFWTGSNTEAFF. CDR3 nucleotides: TGCGCCAGCAGCTTCTGGACAGGCTCGAACACTGAAGCTTTCTTT.

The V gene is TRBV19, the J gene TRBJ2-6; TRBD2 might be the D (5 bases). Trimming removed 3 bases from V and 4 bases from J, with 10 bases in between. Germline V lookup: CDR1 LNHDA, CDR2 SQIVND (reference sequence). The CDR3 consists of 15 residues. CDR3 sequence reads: CASSITGVGANVLTF. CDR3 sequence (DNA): TGTGCCAGTAGTATTACCGGGGTCGGGGCCAACGTCCTGACTTTC.

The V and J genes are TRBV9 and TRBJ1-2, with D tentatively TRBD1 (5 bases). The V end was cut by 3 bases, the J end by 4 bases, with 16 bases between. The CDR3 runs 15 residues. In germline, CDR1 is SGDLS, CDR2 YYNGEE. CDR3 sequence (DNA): TGTGCCAGCAGCGAAGCGGCGGGGGGAGGCTATGGCTACACCTTC. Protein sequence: CASSEAAGGGYGYTF.

CDR3 bases: TGTGCCCGCGGGACAGGGAGCTCCTACAATGAGCAGTTCTTC. Its protein product is CARGTGSSYNEQFF. This chain connects TRBV2 to TRBJ2-1, with TRBD1 matching 9 bases. CDR1 is SNHLY, CDR2 FYNNEI, per germline. V lost 11 bases to trimming and J lost 0 bases; unmatched junction nucleotides: 5. The CDR3 spans 14 residues.

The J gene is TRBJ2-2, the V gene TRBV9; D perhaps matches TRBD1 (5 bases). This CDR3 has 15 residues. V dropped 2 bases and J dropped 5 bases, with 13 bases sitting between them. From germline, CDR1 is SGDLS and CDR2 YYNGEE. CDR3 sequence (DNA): TGTGCCAGCAGCGTGACAGCGCATCCGACCGGGGAGCTGTTTTTT. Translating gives CASSVTAHPTGELFF.

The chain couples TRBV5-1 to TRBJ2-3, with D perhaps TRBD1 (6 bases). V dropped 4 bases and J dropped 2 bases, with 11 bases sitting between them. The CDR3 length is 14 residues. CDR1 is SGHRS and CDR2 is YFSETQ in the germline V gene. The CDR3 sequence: CASSARTATDTQYF. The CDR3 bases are TGCGCCAGCAGCGCCCGGACAGCCACAGATACGCAGTATTTT.

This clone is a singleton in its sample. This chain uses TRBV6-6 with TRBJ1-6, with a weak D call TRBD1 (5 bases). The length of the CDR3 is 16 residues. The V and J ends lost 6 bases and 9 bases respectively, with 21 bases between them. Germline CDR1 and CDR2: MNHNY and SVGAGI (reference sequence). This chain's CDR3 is CASSQSNRPRGSPLHF. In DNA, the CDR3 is TGTGCCAGCAGCCAATCCAACAGGCCTCGCGGTTCACCCCTCCACTTT.

The CDR3 spells CASSPDSGGSSYEQYF. The CDR3 nucleotides are TGTGCCAGCAGCCCGGATAGCGGGGGGAGCTCCTACGAGCAGTACTTC. The V gene is TRBV5-4, the J gene TRBJ2-7; 10 bases map to TRBD2. The CDR3 consists of 16 residues. Germline lookup yields CDR1 SGHNT and CDR2 YYREEE (reference sequence). V shed 4 bases and J 0 bases; nucleotides not matched to a gene: 7. Using reference TRBV5-4 and TRBJ2-7 for the parts outside the CDR3, the full variable domain is ETGVTQSPTHLIKTRGQQVTLRCSSQSGHNTVSWYQQALGQGPQFIFQYYREEENGRGNFPPRFSGLQFPNYSSELNVNALELDDSALYLCASSPDSGGSSYEQYFGPGTRLTVT.

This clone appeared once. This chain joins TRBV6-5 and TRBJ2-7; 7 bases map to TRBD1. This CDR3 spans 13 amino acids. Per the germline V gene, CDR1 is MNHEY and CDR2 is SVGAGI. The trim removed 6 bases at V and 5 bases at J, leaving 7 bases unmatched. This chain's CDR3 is CASRPGGLDEQYF. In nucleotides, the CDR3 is TGTGCCAGCAGGCCAGGGGGTCTCGACGAGCAGTACTTC.

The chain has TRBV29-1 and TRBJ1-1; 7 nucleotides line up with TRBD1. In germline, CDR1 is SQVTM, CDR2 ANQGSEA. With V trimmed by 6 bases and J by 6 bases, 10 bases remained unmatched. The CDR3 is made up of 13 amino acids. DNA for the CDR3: TGCAGCGTCACGCGGAACCAGGGGGCTGAAGCTTTCTTT. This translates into CSVTRNQGAEAFF.

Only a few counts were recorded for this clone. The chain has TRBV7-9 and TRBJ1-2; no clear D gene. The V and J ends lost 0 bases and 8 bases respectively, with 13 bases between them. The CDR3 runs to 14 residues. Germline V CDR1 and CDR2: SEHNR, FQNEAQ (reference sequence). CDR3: CASSLAATYKGYTF. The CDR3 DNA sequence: TGTGCCAGCAGCTTAGCGGCGACATATAAAGGCTACACCTTC.

The CDR3 DNA reads TGTGCCAGCAGCTTAGTAGGCGCAGGGTCTGGAAACACCATATATTTT. As protein: CASSLVGAGSGNTIYF. The chain has TRBV11-2 and TRBJ1-3; possible D gene TRBD1, 5 bases. Germline CDR1 is SGHAT and CDR2 is FQNNGV. CDR3 length: 16 amino acids. Trimming shortened V by 1 base and J by 1 base, and 11 bases separated the two germline ends.

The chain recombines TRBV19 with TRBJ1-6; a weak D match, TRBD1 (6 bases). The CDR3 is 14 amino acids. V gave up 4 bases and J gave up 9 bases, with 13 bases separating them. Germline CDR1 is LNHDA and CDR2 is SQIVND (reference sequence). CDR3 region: CASSNRVWSSPLHF. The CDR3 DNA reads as TGTGCCAGTAGTAACAGGGTTTGGAGTTCACCCCTCCACTTT.

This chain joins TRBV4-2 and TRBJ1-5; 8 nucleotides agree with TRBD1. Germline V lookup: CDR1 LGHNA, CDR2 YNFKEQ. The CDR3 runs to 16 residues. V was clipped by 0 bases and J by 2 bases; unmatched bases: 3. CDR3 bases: TGTGCCAGCAGCCAAGAGGACAGGGCGGGCAATCAGCCCCAGCATTTT. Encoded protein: CASSQEDRAGNQPQHF.

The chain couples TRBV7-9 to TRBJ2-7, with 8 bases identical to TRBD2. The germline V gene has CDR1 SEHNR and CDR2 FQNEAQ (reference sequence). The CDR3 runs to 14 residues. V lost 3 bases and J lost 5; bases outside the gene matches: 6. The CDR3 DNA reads TGTGCCAGCAGCTTCTCCAGCGGGGGCCACGAGCAGTACTTC. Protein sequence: CASSFSSGGHEQYF. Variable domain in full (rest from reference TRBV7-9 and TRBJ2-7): DTGVSQNPRHKITKRGQNVTFRCDPISEHNRLYWYRQTLGQGPEFLTYFQNEAQLEKSRLLSDRFSAERPKGSFSTLEIQRTEQGDSAMYLCASSFSSGGHEQYFGPGTRLTVT.

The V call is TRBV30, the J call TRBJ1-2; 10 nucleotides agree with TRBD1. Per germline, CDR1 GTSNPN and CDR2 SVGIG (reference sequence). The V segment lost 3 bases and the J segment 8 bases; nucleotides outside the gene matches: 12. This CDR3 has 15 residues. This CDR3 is CAWSQDRGLAWGYTF. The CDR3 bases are TGTGCCTGGAGCCAAGACAGGGGGCTGGCTTGGGGCTACACCTTC.